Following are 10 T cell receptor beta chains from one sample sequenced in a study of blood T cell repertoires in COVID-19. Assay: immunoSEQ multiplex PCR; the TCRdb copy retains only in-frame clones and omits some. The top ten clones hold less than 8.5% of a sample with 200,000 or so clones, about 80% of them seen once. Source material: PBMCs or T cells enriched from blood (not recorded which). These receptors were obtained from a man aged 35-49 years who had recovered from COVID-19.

CDR3 nucleotides: TGCGCCAGCAGTTACGACAGTTTTCTGAACACTGAAGCTTTCTTT. Protein sequence: CASSYDSFLNTEAFF. The chain combines TRBV4-3 with TRBJ1-1, with D perhaps TRBD1 (5 bases). Between the trimmed V and J ends, which lost 6 bases and 0 bases, there was a span of 14 bases. This CDR3 spans 15 amino acids. The germline CDR1 and CDR2 sequences are LGHNA and YSLEER.

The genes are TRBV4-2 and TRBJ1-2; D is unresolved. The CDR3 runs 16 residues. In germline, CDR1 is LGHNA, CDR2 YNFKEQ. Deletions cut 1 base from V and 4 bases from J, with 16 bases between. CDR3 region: CASSQGGTGSLYGYTF. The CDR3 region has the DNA TGTGCCAGCAGCCAAGGTGGTACTGGGAGTCTCTATGGCTACACCTTC.

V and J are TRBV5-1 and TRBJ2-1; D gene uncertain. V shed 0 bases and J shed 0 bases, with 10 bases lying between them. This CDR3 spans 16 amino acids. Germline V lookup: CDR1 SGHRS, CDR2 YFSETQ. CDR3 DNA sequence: TGCGCCAGCAGCTTGGTGGGCAGCCTCTCCTACAATGAGCAGTTCTTC. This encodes CASSLVGSLSYNEQFF.

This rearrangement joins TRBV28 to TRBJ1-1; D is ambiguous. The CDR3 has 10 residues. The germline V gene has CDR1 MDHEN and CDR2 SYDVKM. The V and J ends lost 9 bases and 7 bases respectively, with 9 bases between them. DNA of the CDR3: TGTGCCAGTACCCGCGGTGAAGCTTTCTTT. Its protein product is CASTRGEAFF. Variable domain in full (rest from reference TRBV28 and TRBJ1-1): DVKVTQSSRYLVKRTGEKVFLECVQDMDHENMFWYRQDPGLGLRLIYFSYDVKMKEKGDIPEGYSVSREKKERFSLILESASTNQTSMYLCASTRGEAFFGQGTRLTVV.

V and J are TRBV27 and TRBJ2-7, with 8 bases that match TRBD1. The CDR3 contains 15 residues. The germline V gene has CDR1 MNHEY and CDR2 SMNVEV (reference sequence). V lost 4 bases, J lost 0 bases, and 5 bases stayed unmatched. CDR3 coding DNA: TGTGCCAGCAGTTACCGGACAGGGAGCTCCTACGAGCAGTACTTC. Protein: CASSYRTGSSYEQYF.

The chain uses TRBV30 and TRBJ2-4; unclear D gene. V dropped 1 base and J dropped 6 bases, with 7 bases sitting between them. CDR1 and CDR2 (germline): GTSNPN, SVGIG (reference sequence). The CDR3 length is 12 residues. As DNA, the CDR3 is TGTGCCTGGAGTGGATGGCCAAACATTCAGTACTTC. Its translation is CAWSGWPNIQYF.

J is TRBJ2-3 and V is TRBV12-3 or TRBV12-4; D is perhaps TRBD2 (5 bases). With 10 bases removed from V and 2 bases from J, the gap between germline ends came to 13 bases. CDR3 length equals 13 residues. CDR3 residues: CATQLGVTDTQYF. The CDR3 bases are TGTGCCACACAACTCGGGGTCACAGATACGCAGTATTTT.

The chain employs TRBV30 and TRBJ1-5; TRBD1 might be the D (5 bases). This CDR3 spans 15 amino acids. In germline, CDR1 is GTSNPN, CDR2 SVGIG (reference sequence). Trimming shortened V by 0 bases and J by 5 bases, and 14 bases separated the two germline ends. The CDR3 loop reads CAWSVLSGLDQPQHF. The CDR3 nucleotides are TGTGCCTGGAGTGTACTTTCAGGGTTGGATCAGCCCCAGCATTTT.

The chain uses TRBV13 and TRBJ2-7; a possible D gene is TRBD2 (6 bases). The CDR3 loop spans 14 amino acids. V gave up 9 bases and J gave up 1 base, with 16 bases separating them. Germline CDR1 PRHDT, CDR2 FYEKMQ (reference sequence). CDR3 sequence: CASRRAGRSYEQYF. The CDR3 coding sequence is TGTGCCAGTCGGAGGGCGGGGCGGTCCTACGAGCAGTACTTC.

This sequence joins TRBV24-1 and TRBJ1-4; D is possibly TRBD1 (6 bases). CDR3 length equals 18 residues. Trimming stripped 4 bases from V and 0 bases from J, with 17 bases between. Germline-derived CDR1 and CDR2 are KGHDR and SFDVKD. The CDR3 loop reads CATSDLQRDKATNEKLFF. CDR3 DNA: TGTGCCACCAGTGACCTCCAAAGGGACAAGGCAACTAATGAAAAACTGTTTTTT.